These 2 T cell receptor beta chains originate from one sample sequenced in a study of blood T cell repertoires in COVID-19. Sequencing was performed with immunoSEQ multiplex PCR; in TCRdb, only in-frame clones are kept and a portion is missing. The table has about 160,000 clones, roughly 84% seen once. The specimen sequenced was peripheral blood. These receptors came from a woman older than 75 with active or convalescent COVID-19.

The chain uses TRBV9 and TRBJ2-3; TRBD2 is a possible D gene (5 bases). V lost 4 bases and J 4 bases, leaving 16 bases between the germline ends. This CDR3 is 15 amino acids long. Germline values: CDR1 SGDLS, CDR2 YYNGEE. The CDR3 region is CASSQRLGAPDTQYF. Written as DNA, the CDR3 is TGTGCCAGCAGCCAGCGATTGGGAGCCCCAGATACGCAGTATTTT.

J is TRBJ2-5 and V is TRBV27; 9 bases are shared with TRBD2. V shed 5 bases, J shed 2 bases, and the junction held 6 bases outside the gene matches. The germline V gene has CDR1 MNHEY and CDR2 SMNVEV (reference sequence). CDR3 length: 15 residues. The CDR3 coding sequence is TGTGCCAGCAGTATAGCGGGAGCGCGACAAGAGACCCAGTACTTC. Protein product: CASSIAGARQETQYF.